The text below deals with one T cell receptor beta chain. The antigen remains undetermined. These data belong to a study of shared clonotypes between healthy human individuals. General study points: With few donors, the genetic and exposure-history diversity represented was limited.

The protocol was immunoSEQ multiplex PCR, while the TCRdb copy is restricted to in-frame clones and leaves out a portion. This sample has hundreds of thousands of clones, with approximately 95% found just once. Material for sequencing was naive CD4+ T cells sorted from blood. Documented subset: CD45RA+ positively selected. This TCR was recovered from a woman aged 30 to 39 in good health.

The CDR3 bases are TGTGCCAGCAGCTCCGGGACTAGTAATAACCCCTACGAGCAGTACTTC. It specifies CASSSGTSNNPYEQYF. The chain carries TRBV7-9 and TRBJ2-7, with TRBD2 matching over 8 bases. The germline CDR1 and CDR2 sequences are SEHNR and FQNEAQ (reference sequence). With V trimmed by 4 bases and J by 2 bases, 10 bases remained unmatched. The CDR3 runs to 16 residues.